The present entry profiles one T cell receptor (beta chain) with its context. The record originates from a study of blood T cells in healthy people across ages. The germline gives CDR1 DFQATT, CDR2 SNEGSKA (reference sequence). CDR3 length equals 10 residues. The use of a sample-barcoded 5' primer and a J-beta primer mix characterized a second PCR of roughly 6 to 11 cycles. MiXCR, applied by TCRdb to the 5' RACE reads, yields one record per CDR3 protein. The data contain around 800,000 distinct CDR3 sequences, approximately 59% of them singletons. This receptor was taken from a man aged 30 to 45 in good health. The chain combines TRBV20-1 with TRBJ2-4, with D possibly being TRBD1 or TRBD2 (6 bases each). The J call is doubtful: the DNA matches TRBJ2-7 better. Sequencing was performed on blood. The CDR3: CSATGAEQYF. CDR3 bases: TGCAGTGCTACGGGGGCCGAGCAGTACTTC.